The clone carrying this TCR beta chain was detected many times. Antigen: not known. Germline V gene data show CDR1 as DFQATT and CDR2 as SNEGSKA (reference sequence). The V end was cut by 0 bases, the J end by 3 bases, with 14 bases between. The CDR3 sequence is 15 residues long. The data are from a study of T cells in Graves' hyperthyroidism and ophthalmopathy. Whole-study results and caveats: Blood samples included most of the expanded thyroid clonotypes exceeding 0.001.

Reasons for excluding patients were uncontrolled infection, other autoimmune disease, pregnancy or lactation. TCR beta CDR3 regions were amplified from RNA transcripts. The primer set for the first-round RT-PCR of the TCR CDR3 was HTBI. TCRdb reprocessed the multiplex PCR reads with MiXCR, giving one entry per CDR3 protein. The sample consists of 600,000 to 700,000 distinct CDR3 sequences, 14% to 15% of them appearing once. Specimen: blood. The chain carries TRBV20-1 and TRBJ2-5; the D gene is possibly TRBD2 (7 bases). This TCR came from a middle-aged woman with Graves' ophthalmopathy. The CDR3 spells CSARDMGGTKETQYF. In DNA, the CDR3 is TGCAGTGCTAGAGATATGGGGGGGACAAAAGAGACCCAGTACTTC.